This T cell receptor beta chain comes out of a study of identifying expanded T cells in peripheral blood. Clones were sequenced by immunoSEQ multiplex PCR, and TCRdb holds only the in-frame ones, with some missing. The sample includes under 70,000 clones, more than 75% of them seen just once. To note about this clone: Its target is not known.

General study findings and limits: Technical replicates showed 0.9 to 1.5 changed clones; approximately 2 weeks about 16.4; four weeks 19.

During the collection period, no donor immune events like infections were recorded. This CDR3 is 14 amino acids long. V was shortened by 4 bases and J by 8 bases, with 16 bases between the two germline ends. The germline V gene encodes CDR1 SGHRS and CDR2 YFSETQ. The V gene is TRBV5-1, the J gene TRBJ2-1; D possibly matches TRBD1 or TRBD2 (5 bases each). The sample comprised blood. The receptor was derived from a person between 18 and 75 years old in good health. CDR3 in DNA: TGCGCCAGCAGCCCCGACGGGACCGGCGATGAGCAGTTCTTC. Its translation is CASSPDGTGDEQFF.